This TCR beta chain was sequenced for a study of T cells in Graves' hyperthyroidism and ophthalmopathy. Patients having uncontrolled infection, another autoimmune disease, pregnancy or lactation were not included. RNA transcripts were the template for amplifying TCR beta CDR3 regions. First-round RT-PCR with HTBI primers amplified the TCR CDR3 region. One entry per CDR3 protein results from TCRdb running MiXCR on the multiplex PCR reads. The sample consists of a few hundred thousand distinct CDR3 sequences, less than 20% of them appearing once. There are 14 residues in the CDR3. Germline-derived CDR1 and CDR2 are ENHRY and SYGVKD. The V and J ends lost 2 bases and 5 bases respectively, with 9 bases between them.

The sequenced material came from blood. The rearrangement links TRBV10-3 to TRBJ2-2; possibly TRBD1 for D (6 bases). This clonotype was obtained from a man younger than 35 with Graves' ophthalmopathy. The CDR3 sequence: CAISEGQGTGELFF. The CDR3 DNA reads TGTGCCATCAGTGAGGGGCAGGGGACCGGGGAGCTGTTTTTT.